The present TCR beta chain was sequenced within a study of T cell responses to AZD1222 COVID-19 vaccine. The assay was immunoSEQ multiplex PCR, and TCRdb's table has in-frame clones only and misses some. The data show approximately 130,000 clones, over 85% seen once. Per germline, CDR1 SGHTS and CDR2 YDEGEE. V lost 5 bases and J 1 base, leaving 12 bases between the germline ends. The CDR3 consists of 14 residues. This clone showed up just a few times. The genes are TRBV5-8 and TRBJ1-1; TRBD1 might be the D (5 bases). The receptor's source is an adult in good health. The sequences come from peripheral blood, collected on day 0 of AZD1222 vaccination. The chain's CDR3 is CASSLLGPNTEAFF. Here the CDR3 DNA reads TGTGCCAGCAGTTTGCTGGGGCCGAACACTGAAGCTTTCTTT.